What follows describes a single TCR beta chain. The sample belongs to a study of blood T cell repertoires in COVID-19. Across the whole study: COVID-19 samples collected from the United States, Italy and Spain covered acute and convalescent phases. The analysed material was cDNA or gDNA that came from T cells, B-cell-depleted T cells, or PBMCs.

Original processing notes: The assay estimated nucleated cells by amplifying reference gene primers. Produced via immunoSEQ multiplex PCR; TCRdb's table is partial and in-frame only. That table supplies the V and J calls and clone size; D and trimming were determined from the DNA. The profile shows around 250,000 clones, less than 90% of them singletons. The V segment lost 4 bases and the J segment 1 base; nucleotides outside the gene matches: 8. The CDR3 has 16 residues. Germline V gene sequence: CDR1 SGHTA, CDR2 FQGTGA. This receptor was obtained from a man in his 60s with acute or convalescent COVID-19. The J gene is TRBJ1-1, the V gene TRBV7-3; 8 bases line up with TRBD1. Sequencing was performed on peripheral blood. The CDR3 nucleotides are TGTGCCAGCAGCTCCAGACAGGGGCGACAGAACACTGAAGCTTTCTTT. Amino acid sequence: CASSSRQGRQNTEAFF. The variable domain in full, completed from reference TRBV7-3 and TRBJ1-1, reads GAGVSQTPSNKVTEKGKYVELRCDPISGHTALYWYRQSLGQGPEFLIYFQGTGAADDSGLPNDRFFAVRPEGSVSTLKIQRTERGDSAVYLCASSSRQGRQNTEAFFGQGTRLTVV.